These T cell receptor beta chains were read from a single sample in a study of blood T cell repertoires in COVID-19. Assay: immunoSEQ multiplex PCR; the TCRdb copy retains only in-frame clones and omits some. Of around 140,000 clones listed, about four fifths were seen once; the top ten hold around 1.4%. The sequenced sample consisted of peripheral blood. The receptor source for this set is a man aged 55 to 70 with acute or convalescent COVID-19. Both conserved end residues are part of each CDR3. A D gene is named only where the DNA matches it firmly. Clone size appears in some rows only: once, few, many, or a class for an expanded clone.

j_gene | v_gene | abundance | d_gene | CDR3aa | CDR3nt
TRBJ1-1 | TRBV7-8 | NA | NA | CASSLVSGSTEAFF | TGTGCCAGCAGCTTAGTCTCTGGGAGCACTGAAGCTTTCTTT
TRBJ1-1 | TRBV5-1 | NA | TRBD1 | CASSASQGGGTEAFF | TGCGCCAGCAGCGCATCACAGGGGGGTGGCACTGAAGCTTTCTTT
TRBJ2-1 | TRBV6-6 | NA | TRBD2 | CASSSPGLEGNEQFF | TGTGCCAGCAGTTCGCCGGGACTAGAAGGCAATGAGCAGTTCTTC
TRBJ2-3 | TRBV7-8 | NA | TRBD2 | CASSSRLAGRTDTQYF | TGTGCCAGCAGCTCTCGACTAGCGGGACGCACAGATACGCAGTATTTT
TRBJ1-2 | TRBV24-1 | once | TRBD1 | CAAGTGSYGYTF | TGTGCCGCCGGGACAGGGAGCTATGGCTACACCTTC
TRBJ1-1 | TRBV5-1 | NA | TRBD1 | CASSRGQSNTEAFF | TGCGCCAGCAGCCGGGGACAGTCGAACACTGAAGCTTTCTTT
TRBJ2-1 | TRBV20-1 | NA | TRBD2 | CSASRLAGSEQFF | TGCAGTGCTAGTAGACTAGCGGGTTCTGAGCAGTTCTTC
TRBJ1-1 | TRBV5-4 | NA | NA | CASTSGGVTNTEAFF | TGTGCCAGCACGTCTGGGGGGGTTACGAACACTGAAGCTTTCTTT
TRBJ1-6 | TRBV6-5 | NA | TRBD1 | CASSNGQDNSPLHF | TGTGCCAGCAGTAACGGACAGGATAATTCACCCCTCCACTTT
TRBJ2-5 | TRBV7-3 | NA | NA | CASSPQLAQQETQYF | TGTGCCAGCAGCCCACAACTAGCCCAACAAGAGACCCAGTACTTC
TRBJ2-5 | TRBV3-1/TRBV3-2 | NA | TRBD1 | CASSQEEAGGQETQYF | TGTGCCAGCAGCCAAGAAGAGGCAGGGGGTCAAGAGACCCAGTACTTC
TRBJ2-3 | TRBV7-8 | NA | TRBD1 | CASSPRGRTDTQYF | TGTGCCAGCAGCCCAAGGGGGCGCACAGATACGCAGTATTTT
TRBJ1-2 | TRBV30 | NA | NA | CAWSVGAGGYTF | TGTGCCTGGAGTGTTGGGGCGGGAGGCTACACCTTC
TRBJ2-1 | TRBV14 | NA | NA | CASSPYRDKRGEQFF | TGTGCCAGCAGCCCCTACCGGGACAAGCGGGGTGAGCAGTTCTTC
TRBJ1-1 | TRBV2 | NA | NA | CASSEREYTEAFF | TGTGCCAGCAGTGAAAGGGAGTACACTGAAGCTTTCTTT
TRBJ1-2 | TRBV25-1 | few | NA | CASSEYPVNGYTF | TGTGCCAGCAGTGAATATCCAGTCAATGGCTACACCTTC
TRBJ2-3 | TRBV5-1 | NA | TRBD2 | CASSPISGSRADTQYF | TGCGCCAGCAGCCCAATTAGCGGGAGTCGCGCAGATACGCAGTATTTT
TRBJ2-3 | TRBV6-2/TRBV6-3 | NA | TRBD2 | CASSYSVVAGTDTQYF | TGTGCCAGCAGTTACTCGGTGGTAGCGGGAACAGATACGCAGTATTTT
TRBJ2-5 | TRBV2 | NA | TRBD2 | CASSDWISGTAPDF | TGTGCCAGCAGTGATTGGATTAGCGGGACCGCCCCCGACTTC
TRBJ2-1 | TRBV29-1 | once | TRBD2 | CSVEEGLGLYEQFF | TGCAGCGTTGAAGAGGGACTAGGTTTGTATGAGCAGTTCTTC
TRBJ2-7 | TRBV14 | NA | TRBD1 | CASSQTGTGREQYF | TGTGCCAGCAGCCAAACCGGGACAGGGCGCGAGCAGTACTTC
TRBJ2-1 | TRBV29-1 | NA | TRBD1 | CSVEAGTGGFNEQFF | TGCAGCGTTGAAGCCGGGACAGGGGGTTTCAATGAGCAGTTCTTC
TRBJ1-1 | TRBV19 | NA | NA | CASSIGGGLPGTEAFF | TGTGCCAGTAGTATCGGGGGGGGCCTACCTGGCACTGAAGCTTTCTTT
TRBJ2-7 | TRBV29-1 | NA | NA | CSVVPDTYEQYF | TGCAGCGTTGTCCCCGACACCTACGAGCAGTACTTC
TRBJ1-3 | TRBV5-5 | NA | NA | CASSRGIGSGNTIYF | TGTGCCAGCAGCCGCGGCATAGGCTCTGGAAACACCATATATTTT
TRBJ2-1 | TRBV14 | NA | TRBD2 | CASSRGSGRSYNEQFF | TGTGCCAGCAGCAGGGGGAGCGGGAGATCCTACAATGAGCAGTTCTTC
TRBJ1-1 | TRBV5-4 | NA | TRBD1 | CASSMGQGSYTEAFF | TGTGCCAGCAGCATGGGACAGGGTTCATACACTGAAGCTTTCTTT
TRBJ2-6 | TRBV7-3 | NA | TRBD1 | CASRLPGQGAPGANVLTF | TGTGCCAGCAGACTGCCGGGACAGGGGGCTCCTGGGGCCAACGTCCTGACTTTC
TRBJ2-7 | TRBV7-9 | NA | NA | CASSLVRASIYEQYF | TGTGCCAGCAGCTTAGTCCGAGCATCCATCTACGAGCAGTACTTC
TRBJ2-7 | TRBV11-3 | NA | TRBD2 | CASSWTSGKTAYEQYF | TGTGCCAGCAGCTGGACTAGCGGGAAGACCGCCTACGAGCAGTACTTC
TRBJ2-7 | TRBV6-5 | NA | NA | CASRTQGSYEQYF | TGTGCCAGCAGAACACAGGGCTCCTACGAGCAGTACTTC
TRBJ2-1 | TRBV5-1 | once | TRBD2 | CATSRLAGNEQFF | TGCGCGACCTCCAGACTAGCGGGCAATGAGCAGTTCTTC
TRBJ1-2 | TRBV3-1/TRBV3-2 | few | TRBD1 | CASSQYKGANGYTF | TGTGCCAGCAGCCAATATAAGGGGGCCAATGGCTACACCTTC
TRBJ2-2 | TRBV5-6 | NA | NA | CASRGINTGELFF | TGTGCCAGCCGCGGGATAAACACCGGGGAGCTGTTTTTT
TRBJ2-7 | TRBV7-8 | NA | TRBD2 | CASSSGLAGASYEQYF | TGTGCCAGCAGCTCCGGACTAGCGGGGGCCTCCTACGAGCAGTACTTC
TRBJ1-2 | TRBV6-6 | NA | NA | CASRRTEYGYTF | TGTGCCAGCAGAAGGACAGAGTATGGCTACACCTTC
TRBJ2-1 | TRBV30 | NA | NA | CAWNILQGSNEQFF | TGTGCCTGGAATATCTTACAGGGAAGCAATGAGCAGTTCTTC
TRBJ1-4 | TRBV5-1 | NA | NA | CASSLGGQANEKLFF | TGCGCCAGCAGCTTGGGTGGGCAGGCTAATGAAAAACTGTTTTTT
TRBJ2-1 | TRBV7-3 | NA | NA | CASSQTGSNLNNEQFF | TGTGCCAGCAGCCAAACCGGGTCGAACTTGAACAATGAGCAGTTCTTC
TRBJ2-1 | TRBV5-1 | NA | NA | CASSRQANNEQFF | TGCGCCAGCAGTCGACAGGCCAACAATGAGCAGTTCTTC
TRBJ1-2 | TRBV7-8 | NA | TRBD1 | CASSKSGGAGDGYTF | TGTGCCAGCAGCAAATCAGGGGGCGCAGGGGATGGCTACACCTTC
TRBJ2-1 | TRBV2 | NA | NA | CASSDQGFNEQFF | TGTGCCAGCAGCGACCAGGGTTTCAATGAGCAGTTCTTC
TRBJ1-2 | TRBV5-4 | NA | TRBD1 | CASNIGVSGGGYTF | TGTGCCAGCAACATTGGGGTGTCAGGGGGTGGCTACACCTTC
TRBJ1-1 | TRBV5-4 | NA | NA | CASSLKTGLNTEAFF | TGTGCCAGCAGCTTAAAGACAGGCTTGAACACTGAAGCTTTCTTT
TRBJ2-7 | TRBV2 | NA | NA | CASSGDSRFEYEQYF | TGTGCCAGCAGTGGTGACAGCAGATTCGAGTACGAGCAGTACTTC